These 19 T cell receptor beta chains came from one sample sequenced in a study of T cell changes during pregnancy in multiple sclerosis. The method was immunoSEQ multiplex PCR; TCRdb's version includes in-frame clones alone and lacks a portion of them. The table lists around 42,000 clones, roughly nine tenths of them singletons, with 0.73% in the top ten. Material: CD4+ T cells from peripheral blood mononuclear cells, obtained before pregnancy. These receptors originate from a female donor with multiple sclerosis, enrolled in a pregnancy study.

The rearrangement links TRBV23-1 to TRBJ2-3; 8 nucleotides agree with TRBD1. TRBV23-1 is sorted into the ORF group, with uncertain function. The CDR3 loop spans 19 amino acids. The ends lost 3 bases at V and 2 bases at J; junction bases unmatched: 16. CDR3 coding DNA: TGCGCCAGCAGTCAGGAGGACAGGGTTTTTTATTTAAACACAGATACGCAGTATTTT. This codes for CASSQEDRVFYLNTDTQYF.

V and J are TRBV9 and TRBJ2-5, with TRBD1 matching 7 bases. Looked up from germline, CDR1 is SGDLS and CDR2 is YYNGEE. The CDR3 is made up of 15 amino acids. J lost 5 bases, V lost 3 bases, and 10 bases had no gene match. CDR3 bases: TGTGCCAGCAGCGGAATTACAGGGGTAGGGGAGACCCAGTACTTC. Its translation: CASSGITGVGETQYF. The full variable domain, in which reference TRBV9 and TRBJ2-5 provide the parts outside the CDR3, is DSGVTQTPKHLITATGQRVTLRCSPRSGDLSVYWYQQSLDQGLQFLIQYYNGEERAKGNILERFSAQQFPDLHSELNLSSLELGDSALYFCASSGITGVGETQYFGPGTRLLVL.

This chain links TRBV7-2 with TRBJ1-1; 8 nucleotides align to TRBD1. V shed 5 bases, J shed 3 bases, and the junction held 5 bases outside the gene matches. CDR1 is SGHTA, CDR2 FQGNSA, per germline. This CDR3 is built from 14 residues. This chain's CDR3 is CASSSRGRDTEAFF. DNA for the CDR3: TGTGCCAGCAGCAGCAGGGGGCGTGACACTGAAGCTTTCTTT.

The CDR3 DNA reads TGTGCCAGCAGTTTGGGGGGGGCGCAGGCCTATGGCTACACCTTC. It codes for CASSLGGAQAYGYTF. The chain couples TRBV27 to TRBJ1-2, with D possibly TRBD1 on 6 matching bases. This CDR3 spans 15 amino acids. Germline-derived CDR1 and CDR2 are MNHEY and SMNVEV (reference sequence). Trimming pared 3 bases from V and 4 bases from J, leaving 15 bases between.

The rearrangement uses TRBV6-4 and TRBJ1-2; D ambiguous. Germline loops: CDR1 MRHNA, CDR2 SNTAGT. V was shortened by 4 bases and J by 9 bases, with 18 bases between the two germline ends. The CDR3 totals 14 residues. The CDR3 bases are TGTGCCAGCAGTGCAGGCAGAGCTGGTGGTAGCTACACCTTC. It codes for CASSAGRAGGSYTF.

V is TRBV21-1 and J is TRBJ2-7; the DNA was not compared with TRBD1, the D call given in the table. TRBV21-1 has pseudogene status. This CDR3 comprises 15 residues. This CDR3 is CASSPGLGQTYEQYF. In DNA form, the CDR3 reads TGTGCCAGCAGCCCAGGGCTGGGGCAAACCTACGAGCAGTACTTC.

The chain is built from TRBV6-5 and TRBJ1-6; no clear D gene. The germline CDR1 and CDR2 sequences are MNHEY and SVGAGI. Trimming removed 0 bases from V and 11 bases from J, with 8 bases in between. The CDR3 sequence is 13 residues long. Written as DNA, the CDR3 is TGTGCCAGCAGTTACTCCATCGCGGCACCCCTCCACTTT. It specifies CASSYSIAAPLHF.

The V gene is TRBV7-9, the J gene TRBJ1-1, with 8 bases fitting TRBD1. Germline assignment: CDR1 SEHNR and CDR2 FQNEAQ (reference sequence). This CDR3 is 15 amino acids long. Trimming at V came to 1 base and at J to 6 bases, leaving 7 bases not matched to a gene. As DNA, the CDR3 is TGTGCCAGCAGCTTAGTCCCGGGACAGGCTGCTGAAGCTTTCTTT. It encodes CASSLVPGQAAEAFF.

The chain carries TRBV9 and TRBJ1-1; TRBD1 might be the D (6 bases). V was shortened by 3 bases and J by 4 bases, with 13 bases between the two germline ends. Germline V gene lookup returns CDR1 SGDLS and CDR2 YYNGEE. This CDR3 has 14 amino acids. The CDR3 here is CASSETGLFTEAFF. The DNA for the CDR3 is TGTGCCAGCAGCGAAACAGGGCTTTTCACTGAAGCTTTCTTT.

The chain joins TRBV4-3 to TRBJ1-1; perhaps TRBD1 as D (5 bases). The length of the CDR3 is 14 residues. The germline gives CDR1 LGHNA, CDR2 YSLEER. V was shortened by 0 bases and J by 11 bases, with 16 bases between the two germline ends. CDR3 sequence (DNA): TGCGCCAGCAGCCAAGATCTAAGCGGGGGTCTCGCTTTCTTT. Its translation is CASSQDLSGGLAFF.

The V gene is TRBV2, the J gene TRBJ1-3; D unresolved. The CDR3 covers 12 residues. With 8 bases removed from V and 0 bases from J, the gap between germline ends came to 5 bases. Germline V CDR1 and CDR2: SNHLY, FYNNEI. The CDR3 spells CASSFSGNTIYF. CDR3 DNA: TGTGCCAGCTCCTTCTCTGGAAACACCATATATTTT.

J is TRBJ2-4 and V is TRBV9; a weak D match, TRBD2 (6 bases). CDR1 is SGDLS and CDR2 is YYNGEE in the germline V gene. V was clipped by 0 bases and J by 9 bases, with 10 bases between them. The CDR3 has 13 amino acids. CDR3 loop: CASSVEAGRIQYF. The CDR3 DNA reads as TGTGCCAGCAGCGTAGAGGCGGGACGCATTCAGTACTTC.

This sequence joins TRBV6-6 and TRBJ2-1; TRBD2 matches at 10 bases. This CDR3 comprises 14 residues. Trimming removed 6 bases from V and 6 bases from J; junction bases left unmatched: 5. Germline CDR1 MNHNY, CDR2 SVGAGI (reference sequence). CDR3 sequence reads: CASRPGLAFNEQFF. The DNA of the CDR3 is TGTGCCAGCAGGCCGGGACTAGCGTTCAATGAGCAGTTCTTC.

The CDR3 region has the DNA TGTGCCAGCAGCCCGGGGGGTTTGCTGAGTAATGAAAAACTGTTTTTT. Translated: CASSPGGLLSNEKLFF. J is TRBJ1-4 and V is TRBV5-6; perhaps TRBD1 as D (5 bases). Germline V gene sequence: CDR1 SGHDT, CDR2 YYEEEE. V was pared by 4 bases and J by 4 bases, with 17 bases between. This CDR3 region has 16 residues.

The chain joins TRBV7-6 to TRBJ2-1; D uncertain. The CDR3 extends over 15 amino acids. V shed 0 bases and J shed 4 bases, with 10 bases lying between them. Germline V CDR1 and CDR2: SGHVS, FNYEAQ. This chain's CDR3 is CASSLARSAYNEQFF. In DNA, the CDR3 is TGTGCCAGCAGCTTAGCGAGGTCAGCTTACAATGAGCAGTTCTTC.

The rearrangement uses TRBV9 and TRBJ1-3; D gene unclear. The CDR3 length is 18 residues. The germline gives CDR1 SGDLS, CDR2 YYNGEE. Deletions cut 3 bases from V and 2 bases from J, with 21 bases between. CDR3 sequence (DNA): TGTGCCAGCAGCGCCCCTGGGAGGGAGTCCCAAGCTGGAAACACCATATATTTT. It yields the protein CASSAPGRESQAGNTIYF.

In DNA form, the CDR3 reads TGCGCCAGCAGCCGAGGGGGGACAGAGACATACGAGCAGTACTTC. Amino acid sequence: CASSRGGTETYEQYF. The chain recombines TRBV4-1 with TRBJ2-7, with D possibly matching TRBD1 (7 bases). CDR1 and CDR2 from the germline V gene are MGHRA and YSYEKL. Between the trimmed V and J ends, which lost 4 bases and 4 bases, there was a span of 17 bases. The CDR3 is made up of 15 amino acids.

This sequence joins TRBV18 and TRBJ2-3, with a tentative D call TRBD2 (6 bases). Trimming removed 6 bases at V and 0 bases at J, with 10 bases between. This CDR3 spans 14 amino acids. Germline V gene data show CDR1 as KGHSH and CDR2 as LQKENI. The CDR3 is CASSGDFSTDTQYF. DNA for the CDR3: TGTGCCAGCTCCGGGGACTTTAGCACAGATACGCAGTATTTT.

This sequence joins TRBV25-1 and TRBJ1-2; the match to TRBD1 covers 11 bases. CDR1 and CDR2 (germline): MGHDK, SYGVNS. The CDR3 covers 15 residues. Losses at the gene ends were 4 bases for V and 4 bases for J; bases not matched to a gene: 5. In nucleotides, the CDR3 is TGTGCCAGCAGTGCCGGACAGGGGGCTGGCTATGGCTACACCTTC. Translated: CASSAGQGAGYGYTF.